A single sample gave rise to the 18 T cell receptor beta chains below, sequenced in a study of shared clonotypes between healthy human individuals. Sequenced by immunoSEQ multiplex PCR; TCRdb stores in-frame clones only, minus some. The profile shows over a million clones, around 98.5% of them singletons. The sample was naive CD4+ T cells sorted from blood. Subset noted: CD45RA+ positively selected. The receptors shown here come from a man aged 25 to 40 in good health.

The genes are TRBV30 and TRBJ2-7; TRBD1 might be the D (6 bases). Germline lookup yields CDR1 GTSNPN and CDR2 SVGIG (reference sequence). The CDR3 length is 13 residues. V lost 5 bases to trimming and J lost 4 bases, with 15 bases between them. CDR3 amino acids: CAWDPIQGYEQYF. CDR3 in DNA: TGTGCCTGGGACCCGATACAGGGTTACGAGCAGTACTTC. The full variable domain, completed using reference TRBV30 and TRBJ2-7, is SQTIHQWPATLVQPVGSPLSLECTVEGTSNPNLYWYRQAAGRGLQLLFYSVGIGQISSEVPQNLSASRPQDRQFILSSKKLLLSDSGFYLCAWDPIQGYEQYFGPGTRLTVT.

This clone was found once. Other DNA sequences within the sample encode an identical CDR3. This sequence joins TRBV28 and TRBJ2-3; perhaps TRBD1 as D (5 bases). From germline, CDR1 is MDHEN and CDR2 SYDVKM. V was trimmed by 6 bases and J by 2 bases, leaving 6 bases between them. This CDR3 region has 12 residues. The CDR3 reads CASRDTTDTQYF. The CDR3 nucleotides read TGTGCCAGCAGGGACACCACAGATACGCAGTATTTT.

This clone is a singleton in its sample. Within the sample, other DNA sequences also encode this same CDR3. The chain carries TRBV9 and TRBJ2-7, with D maybe TRBD2 (6 bases). CDR3 length: 14 amino acids. With 0 bases removed from V and 2 bases from J, the gap between germline ends came to 9 bases. Germline values: CDR1 SGDLS, CDR2 YYNGEE. CDR3 residues: CASSVEAGTYEQYF. Written as DNA, the CDR3 is TGTGCCAGCAGCGTAGAGGCGGGGACCTACGAGCAGTACTTC.

The chain links TRBV5-6 to TRBJ2-7; D ambiguous. Germline assignment: CDR1 SGHDT and CDR2 YYEEEE. Trimming cost V 0 bases and J 6 bases, with 13 bases left between them. The CDR3 covers 14 residues. The CDR3 here is CASSLDLGVGEQYF. CDR3 DNA sequence: TGTGCCAGCAGCTTGGACCTAGGTGTGGGCGAGCAGTACTTC.

This clone was seen once. The chain uses TRBV7-9 and TRBJ2-7, with 8 bases aligning to TRBD1. CDR3 length: 14 amino acids. CDR1 and CDR2 (germline): SEHNR, FQNEAQ (reference sequence). After removal of 3 bases from V and 7 bases from J, the junction contained 8 bases not matched to a gene. CDR3 DNA sequence: TGTGCCAGCAGCTTGACAGGGGTTGTCGGTGAGCAGTACTTC. It translates to CASSLTGVVGEQYF. Full variable domain (missing parts from reference TRBV7-9 and TRBJ2-7): DTGVSQNPRHKITKRGQNVTFRCDPISEHNRLYWYRQTLGQGPEFLTYFQNEAQLEKSRLLSDRFSAERPKGSFSTLEIQRTEQGDSAMYLCASSLTGVVGEQYFGPGTRLTVT.

This sequence joins TRBV2 and TRBJ2-5, with D possibly being TRBD2 (5 bases). CDR1 and CDR2 from the germline V gene are SNHLY and FYNNEI. The CDR3 length is 13 residues. Trimming removed 5 bases from V and 4 bases from J, with 11 bases in between. DNA for the CDR3: TGTGCCAGCAGTATTCTAGCCCCAGAGACCCAGTACTTC. Its translation: CASSILAPETQYF.

The V call is TRBV4-3, the J call TRBJ2-1; perhaps TRBD1 as D (6 bases). V dropped 3 bases and J dropped 1 base, with 16 bases sitting between them. Germline V gives CDR1 LGHNA, CDR2 YSLEER. The CDR3 length is 17 residues. As DNA, the CDR3 is TGCGCCAGCAGCCATACAACAGGGTATGGGTCCTACAATGAGCAGTTCTTC. This codes for CASSHTTGYGSYNEQFF.

The chain uses TRBV4-3 and TRBJ2-5, with D tentatively TRBD1 or TRBD2 (5 bases each). V was pared by 4 bases and J by 0 bases, with 12 bases between. CDR3 size: 15 residues. Per the germline V gene, CDR1 is LGHNA and CDR2 is YSLEER. The CDR3 region has the DNA TGCGCCAGCAGCCGGGGACGGACGTACCAAGAGACCCAGTACTTC. Translating gives CASSRGRTYQETQYF.

The J gene is TRBJ1-5, the V gene TRBV7-8, with TRBD1 matching over 7 bases. Germline loops: CDR1 SGHVS, CDR2 FQNEAQ. J lost 0 bases, V lost 6 bases, and 11 bases had no gene match. This CDR3 spans 17 amino acids. This CDR3 reads CASSQTGRSFSNQPQHF. Here the CDR3 DNA reads TGTGCCAGCAGTCAGACAGGGCGAAGCTTTAGCAATCAGCCCCAGCATTTT.

This chain uses TRBV5-1 with TRBJ2-3; D unclear. Trimming took off 0 bases at V and 8 bases at J, with 10 bases between the two ends. Germline-derived CDR1 and CDR2 are SGHRS and YFSETQ. The CDR3 has 13 residues. CDR3 protein: CASSLGYHGTQYF. CDR3 nucleotides: TGCGCCAGCAGCTTGGGCTACCACGGTACGCAGTATTTT.

The J gene is TRBJ1-5, the V gene TRBV7-9; tentatively, D is TRBD1 (6 bases). The CDR3 contains 17 residues. V gave up 1 base and J gave up 0 bases, with 13 bases separating them. Germline V gene data show CDR1 as SEHNR and CDR2 as FQNEAQ (reference sequence). The CDR3, as DNA: TGTGCCAGCAGCTTAGGGGTGGGGGACATTAGCAATCAGCCCCAGCATTTT. Protein product: CASSLGVGDISNQPQHF.

This sequence joins TRBV5-1 and TRBJ1-1, with D hard to call. The CDR3 covers 13 residues. Per the germline V gene, CDR1 is SGHRS and CDR2 is YFSETQ. Trimming cost V 4 bases and J 5 bases, with 12 bases left between them. The DNA for the CDR3 is TGCGCCAGCAGCAACCAAGGGAGAACTGAAGCTTTCTTT. Amino acids: CASSNQGRTEAFF. Combining the CDR3 with reference TRBV5-1 and TRBJ1-1 gives the whole variable domain KAGVTQTPRYLIKTRGQQVTLSCSPISGHRSVSWYQQTPGQGLQFLFEYFSETQRNKGNFPGRFSGRQFSNSRSEMNVSTLELGDSALYLCASSNQGRTEAFFGQGTRLTVV.

The rearrangement joins TRBV7-9 to TRBJ2-7; the D is unclear. Per the germline V gene, CDR1 is SEHNR and CDR2 is FQNEAQ (reference sequence). The CDR3 covers 14 residues. Trimming stripped 1 base from V and 0 bases from J, with 7 bases between. DNA for the CDR3: TGTGCCAGCAGCTTAGAAGGCATCTCCTACGAGCAGTACTTC. This codes for CASSLEGISYEQYF.

This chain uses TRBV5-1 with TRBJ2-3; 7 positions agree with TRBD2. Germline V gene sequence: CDR1 SGHRS, CDR2 YFSETQ. J gave up 0 bases and V 4 bases, and 11 bases lay outside the gene matches. The CDR3 sequence is 17 residues long. The CDR3 nucleotides are TGCGCCAGCAGCCCAGGAGTTCTAGCGGCTAGCACAGATACGCAGTATTTT. Protein sequence: CASSPGVLAASTDTQYF.

CDR3 DNA sequence: TGTGCCAGCAGCTTCCGTAGGGATTCCAATCAGCCCCAGCATTTT. Protein sequence: CASSFRRDSNQPQHF. V and J are TRBV7-8 and TRBJ1-5; no clear D. Trimming took 3 bases from V and 3 from J, leaving 12 bases between them. Germline assignment: CDR1 SGHVS and CDR2 FQNEAQ. This CDR3 spans 15 amino acids.

The J gene is TRBJ2-5, the V gene TRBV18, with a tentative D call TRBD2 (5 bases). The V gene lost 3 bases and the J gene lost 2 bases, with 13 bases spanning the gap. CDR1 is KGHSH and CDR2 is LQKENI in the germline V gene. The CDR3 is 15 amino acids. In DNA, the CDR3 is TGTGCCAGCTCACCGTTGCCGAGCGGTCAAGAGACCCAGTACTTC. Translating it yields CASSPLPSGQETQYF.

J is TRBJ2-1 and V is TRBV29-1; D is unclear. The germline CDR1 and CDR2 sequences are SQVTM and ANQGSEA. Trimming removed 4 bases from V and 10 bases from J, with 8 bases in between. The CDR3 totals 10 residues. The CDR3, as DNA: TGCAGCGTTGGAACTTTCGAGCAGTTCTTC. This encodes CSVGTFEQFF.

This chain joins TRBV9 and TRBJ2-7, with D tentatively TRBD2 (6 bases). The CDR3 extends over 16 amino acids. Germline CDR1 SGDLS, CDR2 YYNGEE. V was shortened by 0 bases and J by 8 bases, with 21 bases between the two germline ends. CDR3 in amino acids: CASSVGSAGWGSQQYF. The CDR3 DNA sequence: TGTGCCAGCAGCGTAGGGTCTGCGGGATGGGGTTCCCAGCAGTACTTC.